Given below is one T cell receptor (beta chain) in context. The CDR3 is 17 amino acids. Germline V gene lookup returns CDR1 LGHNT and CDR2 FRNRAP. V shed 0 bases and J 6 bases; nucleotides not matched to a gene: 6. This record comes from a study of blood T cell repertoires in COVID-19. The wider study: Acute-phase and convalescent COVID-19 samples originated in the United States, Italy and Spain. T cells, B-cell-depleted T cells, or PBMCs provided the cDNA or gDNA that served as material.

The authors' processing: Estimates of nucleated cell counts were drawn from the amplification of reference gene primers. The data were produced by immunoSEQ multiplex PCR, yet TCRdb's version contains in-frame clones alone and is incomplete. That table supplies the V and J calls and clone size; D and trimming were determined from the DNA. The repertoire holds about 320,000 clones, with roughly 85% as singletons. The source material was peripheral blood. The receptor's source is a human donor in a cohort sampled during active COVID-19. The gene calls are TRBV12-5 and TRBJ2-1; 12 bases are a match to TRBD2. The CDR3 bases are TGTGCTAGTGGTTTGGTCTCCCTAGCGGGGGGGTTCAATGAGCAGTTCTTC. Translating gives CASGLVSLAGGFNEQFF.